This T cell receptor beta chain was identified in a study of T-cell reconstitution after alpha-beta-depleted transplantation in children. The CDR3 covers 15 residues. CDR1 MNHEY and CDR2 SVGAGI come from the germline V gene. The germline V and J ends were trimmed by 0 bases and 4 bases, with 9 bases remaining between them. This sample's TCRbeta library carried unique molecular identifier barcodes. TCRdb processed the PCR reads anew with MiXCR; each CDR3 protein has one entry. The repertoire has some 520,000 distinct CDR3 sequences, approximately 32% of them found once; the top ten carry around 2.3%. The sequence was obtained from a human donor who donated a stem cell graft to a child with aplastic anemia. This sample comprised PBMCs from the stem cell graft donor, obtained from the stem cell graft. This chain uses TRBV6-5 with TRBJ2-2, with D perhaps TRBD2 (6 bases). CDR3 loop: CASSYSEGGTGELFF. CDR3 coding DNA: TGTGCCAGCAGTTACTCGGAGGGTGGCACCGGGGAGCTGTTTTTT.